This T cell receptor (beta chain) was obtained from a study of T-cell reconstitution after alpha-beta-depleted transplantation in children. CDR1 and CDR2 (germline): SGHKS, YYEKEE (reference sequence). The CDR3 consists of 15 residues. The V gene lost 1 base and the J gene lost 4 bases, with 12 bases spanning the gap. Library preparation (for TCRbeta) was performed with unique molecular identifiers. TCRdb analysed the PCR reads with MiXCR anew, one entry per CDR3 protein. This sample has about 830,000 distinct CDR3 sequences, with about 16% found just once. This clonotype came up a few times. This sequence originates from a male patient between 10 and 17 years old who had a stem cell transplant for acute lymphoblastic leukemia, so the T cells may come from the graft donor. The input for sequencing was PBMCs, mostly from graft donor cells, taken 360 days after TCRalphabeta/CD19-depleted stem cell transplant. The genes are TRBV5-5 and TRBJ2-1; D remains unclear. Written as DNA, the CDR3 is TGTGCCAGCAGCTTGAAGCCTTTCCTGTACAATGAGCAGTTCTTC. Translated, it gives CASSLKPFLYNEQFF.